These T cell receptor beta chains were read from a single sample in a study of breast tumors, draining lymph nodes, adjacent tissues. TCRdb called the multiplex PCR reads again in MiXCR, with one record for every CDR3 protein. Of more than 80,000 distinct CDR3 sequences listed, less than 40% are singletons. Sequencing was done on a sample of axillary lymph node tissue. The receptors here all came from a female donor with breast cancer. Some clones in this sample may be carry-over from other donors' samples. CDR3s include the opening cysteine and the closing phenylalanine or tryptophan. The D gene is left open where the match is weak. Only part of the rows carry a size: once, few, many, or a class if the clone is expanded.

V gene	J gene	clone size	D gene	CDR3 DNA	CDR3 protein
TRBV27	TRBJ2-5	many	.	TGTGCCAGCAGTTTAGTAGGCCAAGAGACCCAGTACTTC	CASSLVGQETQYF
TRBV6-5	TRBJ2-7	many	.	TGTGCCAGCAGTTACGCCCGTTCTTCCTACGAGCAGTACTTC	CASSYARSSYEQYF
TRBV6-2/TRBV6-3	TRBJ2-4	few	.	TGTGCCAGCAGTTATCTGGCACTAGCCAAAAACATTCAGTACTTC	CASSYLALAKNIQYF
TRBV24-1	TRBJ2-1	.	.	TGTGCCACCGAGAGTAACGGGAATGAGCAGTTCTTC	CATESNGNEQFF
TRBV7-6	TRBJ1-1	many	.	TGTGCCAGCAGCTTAGTGGCAGAACGCATGAACACTGAAGCTTTCTTT	CASSLVAERMNTEAFF
TRBV7-9	TRBJ2-2	once	TRBD1	TGTGCCAGCAGCCCGAGGGACAGGGGAGCTGTTTTT	CASSPRDRGAVF
TRBV5-1	TRBJ1-2	many	.	TGCGCCAGCAGTCTCGACCGGGAGAGGGGCTACACCTTC	CASSLDRERGYTF
TRBV30	TRBJ2-3	many	.	TGTGCCTGGAGTGTAACTGGCCCAGATACGCAGTATTTT	CAWSVTGPDTQYF
TRBV5-1	TRBJ2-3	once	.	TGCGCCAGCAGGATTCGGACTCACGGCACAGATACGCAGTATTTT	CASRIRTHGTDTQYF
TRBV11-2	TRBJ1-3	many	.	TGTGCCAGCAGCTTAGAGGGGTTCTCTGGAAACACCATATATTTT	CASSLEGFSGNTIYF
TRBV20-1	TRBJ2-5	many	TRBD2	TGCAGTGCCCCGGCGGGGGGCCCACCCCAAGAGACCCAGTACTTC	CSAPAGGPPQETQYF
TRBV6-1	TRBJ2-1	many	TRBD2	TGTGCCAGCAGTGCGCCCGGGACTAGCGGTTACAATGAGCAGTTCTTC	CASSAPGTSGYNEQFF
TRBV20-1	TRBJ1-5	many	.	TGCAGTGCTACGAAACAGGGCCCTGGGAATCAGCCCCAGCATTTT	CSATKQGPGNQPQHF
TRBV18	TRBJ1-2	many	.	TGTGCCAGCTCACCCCTCCGGGACTCATCTCACTATGGCTACACCTTC	CASSPLRDSSHYGYTF
TRBV11-2	TRBJ2-3	many	TRBD2	TGTGCCAGCAGCTTAGCCGTCCAGCGGGAGTGGGGAGATACGCAGTATTTT	CASSLAVQREWGDTQYF
TRBV7-9	TRBJ2-7	many	TRBD2	TGTGCCAGCACCCCCGGGACTAGCGGGACCTACGAGCAGTACTTC	CASTPGTSGTYEQYF
TRBV18	TRBJ1-4	many	.	TGTGCCAGCTCGCTCAAGGGTGAAAAACTGTTTTTT	CASSLKGEKLFF
TRBV6-6	TRBJ1-2	many	TRBD1	TGTGCCAGCAATCCCCGGACAGGCAACTATGGCTACACCTTC	CASNPRTGNYGYTF
TRBV12-3/TRBV12-4	TRBJ2-1	many	.	TGTGCCAGCAGTTTCCTCGGCAATGAGCAGTTCTTC	CASSFLGNEQFF
TRBV20-1	TRBJ2-1	.	.	TGCGGTGCTAACCGACAGAACCAACAGCAGTTCTTC	CGANRQNQQQFF
TRBV5-1	TRBJ2-7	many	.	TGCGCCAGCAGCTTGGCCCAGGATACTAGCTCCTACGAGCAGTACTTC	CASSLAQDTSSYEQYF
TRBV10-3	TRBJ2-7	many	TRBD2	TGTGCCATCAGTGGGGGCGGGAGGTACTCCTACGAGCAGTACTTC	CAISGGGRYSYEQYF
TRBV2	TRBJ2-2	.	TRBD2	TGTGCCAGCAGTTGGACTAGCGGGAGGGACGGGGAGCTGTTTTTT	CASSWTSGRDGELFF
TRBV18	TRBJ1-1	once	TRBD1	TGTGCCAGCTCACCAGAGCAGGGGGCGCAGAGTGAAGCTTTCTTT	CASSPEQGAQSEAFF
TRBV28	TRBJ2-7	many	.	TGTGCCAGCAGTCCGGGGCCTATAGCTTCCCACGAGCAGTACTTC	CASSPGPIASHEQYF
TRBV12-3/TRBV12-4	TRBJ2-5	many	TRBD2	TGTGCCAGCAGTCCAGGGAGGGCAGTCCAAGAGACCCAGTACTTC	CASSPGRAVQETQYF
TRBV11-2	TRBJ2-5	many	.	TGTGCCGTGGGGGCGGAGACCCAGTACTTC	CAVGAETQYF
TRBV6-2/TRBV6-3	TRBJ1-6	many	.	TGTGCCAGCACCCGGCAGGGGCGTAATTCACCCCTCCACTTT	CASTRQGRNSPLHF
TRBV6-5	TRBJ2-7	many	.	TGTGCCAGCAGTCACTCGACGGGGGAAAGCTCCTACGAGCAGTACTTC	CASSHSTGESSYEQYF
TRBV12-5	TRBJ2-2	many	.	TGTGCTAGTGGTTTGGTAGGGATGGGCACCGGGGAGCTGTTTTTT	CASGLVGMGTGELFF
TRBV20-1	TRBJ2-7	.	.	TGCAGTGCTAGCCTACCTCCTACAGGGCCCTACGAGCAGCACTTC	CSASLPPTGPYEQHF
TRBV29-1	TRBJ1-6	.	.	TGCAGCGCCCACACCTATAATTCACCCCTCCACTTT	CSAHTYNSPLHF
TRBV29-1	TRBJ1-6	once	TRBD1	TGCAGCGCCCCCGGGACAGGGGATAATTCACCCCTCCACTTT	CSAPGTGDNSPLHF
TRBV6-5	TRBJ1-5	many	.	TGTGCCAGCAGTCGAACCCGGGGCCGAGGTGAACAGCCCCAGCATTTT	CASSRTRGRGEQPQHF
TRBV7-9	TRBJ2-1	many	TRBD2	TGTGCCAGCAGGTTAACTAGCGGGGGGAAGAATGAGCAGTTCTTC	CASRLTSGGKNEQFF
TRBV20-1	TRBJ2-5	many	TRBD2	TGCAGTGCTAGAGACCACCGGGGGGGAGAGACCCAGTACTTC	CSARDHRGGETQYF
TRBV20-1	TRBJ2-1	once	.	TGCAGTGCTGCGGACTCATCGGGCAATGAGCAGTTCTTC	CSAADSSGNEQFF
TRBV5-6	TRBJ1-2	many	.	TGTGCCAGCAGCTTTACGGGCTATGGCTACACCTTC	CASSFTGYGYTF
TRBV7-6	TRBJ1-3	many	TRBD1	TGTGCCAGCAGCTGGGGACAGGGTCTTGGAAACACCATATATTTT	CASSWGQGLGNTIYF
TRBV7-2	TRBJ1-3	many	.	TGCGCCAGCAGTTCAGGAAACACCATATATTTT	CASSSGNTIYF
TRBV4-1	TRBJ1-4	many	TRBD1	TGCGCCAGCAGCCAAGGAAGGCAGGGCAGGGGGAATGAAAAACTGTTTTTT	CASSQGRQGRGNEKLFF
TRBV7-2	TRBJ2-2	many	.	TGTGCCAGCAGGCCGGGACTCCTGGGAACCGGGGAGCTGTTTTTT	CASRPGLLGTGELFF
TRBV12-3/TRBV12-4	TRBJ2-1	many	.	TGTGCCAGCACCCAGACAGAACACCCTTACAATGAGCAGTTCTTC	CASTQTEHPYNEQFF
TRBV24-1	TRBJ1-5	.	TRBD1	TGTGCCACCAGTGCAGGGGCAGGGGGGCGTATGCCCCAGCATTTT	CATSAGAGGRMPQHF
TRBV2	TRBJ1-2	many	TRBD1	TGTGCCAGCAGTGAAGACGGGACAGGGAGGTATGGCTACACCTTC	CASSEDGTGRYGYTF
TRBV5-1	TRBJ1-1	.	.	TGCGCCAGCCACCCCAGGAACACTGAAGCTTTCTTT	CASHPRNTEAFF
TRBV20-1	TRBJ2-3	many	.	TGCAGTGCGGGGCCTAGGGTACAAGATACGCAGTATTTT	CSAGPRVQDTQYF
TRBV6-2/TRBV6-3	TRBJ1-1	.	TRBD1	TGTGCCAGCAGTGAGGGACAGGGAATAGGGAACACTGAAGCTTTCTTT	CASSEGQGIGNTEAFF
TRBV6-5	TRBJ2-1	.	TRBD1	TGTGCCAGCAGTTACTGGGAGACAGGGGGTTACAATGAGCAGTTCTTC	CASSYWETGGYNEQFF
TRBV5-1	TRBJ2-1	many	TRBD2	TGCGCCAGCAGCTTGCCGGGGGGAGGGAGATATGAGCAGTTCTTC	CASSLPGGGRYEQFF